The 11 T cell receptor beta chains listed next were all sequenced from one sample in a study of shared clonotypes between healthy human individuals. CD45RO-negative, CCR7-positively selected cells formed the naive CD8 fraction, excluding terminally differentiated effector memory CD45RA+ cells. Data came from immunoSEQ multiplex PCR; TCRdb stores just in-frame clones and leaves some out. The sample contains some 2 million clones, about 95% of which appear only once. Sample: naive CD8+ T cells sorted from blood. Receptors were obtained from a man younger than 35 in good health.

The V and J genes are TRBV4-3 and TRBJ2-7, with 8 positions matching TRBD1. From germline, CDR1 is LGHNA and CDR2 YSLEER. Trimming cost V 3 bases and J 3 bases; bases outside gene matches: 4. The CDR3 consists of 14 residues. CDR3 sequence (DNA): TGCGCCAGCAGCCACGGACAGGGTTTCTACGAGCAGTACTTC. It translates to CASSHGQGFYEQYF.

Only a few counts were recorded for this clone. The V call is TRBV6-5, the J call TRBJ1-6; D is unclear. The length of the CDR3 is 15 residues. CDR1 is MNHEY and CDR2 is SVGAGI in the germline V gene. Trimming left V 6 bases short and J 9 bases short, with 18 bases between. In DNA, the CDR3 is TGTGCCAGCAGCCTCTCGGACGGTATAGGTTCACCCCTCCACTTT. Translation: CASSLSDGIGSPLHF.

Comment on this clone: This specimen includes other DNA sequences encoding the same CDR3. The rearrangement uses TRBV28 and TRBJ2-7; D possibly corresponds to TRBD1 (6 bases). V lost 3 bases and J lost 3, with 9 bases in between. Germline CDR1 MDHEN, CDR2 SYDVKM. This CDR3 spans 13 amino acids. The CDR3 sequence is CASSFGQNYEQYF. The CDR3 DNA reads TGTGCCAGCAGTTTTGGACAGAACTACGAGCAGTACTTC.

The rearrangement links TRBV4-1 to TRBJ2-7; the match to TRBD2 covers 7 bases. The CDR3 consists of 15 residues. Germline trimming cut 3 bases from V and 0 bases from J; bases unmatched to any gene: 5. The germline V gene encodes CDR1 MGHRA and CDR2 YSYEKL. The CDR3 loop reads CASSHKGGSSYEQYF. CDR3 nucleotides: TGCGCCAGCAGCCATAAGGGAGGGAGCTCCTACGAGCAGTACTTC.

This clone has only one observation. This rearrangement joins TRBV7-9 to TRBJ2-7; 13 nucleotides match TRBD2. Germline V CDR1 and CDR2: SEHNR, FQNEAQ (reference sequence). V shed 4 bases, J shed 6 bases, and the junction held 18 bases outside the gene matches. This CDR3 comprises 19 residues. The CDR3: CASSSTTGTSGKSTGEQYF. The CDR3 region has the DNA TGTGCCAGCAGCTCGACTACCGGGACTAGCGGGAAATCCACCGGCGAGCAGTACTTC.

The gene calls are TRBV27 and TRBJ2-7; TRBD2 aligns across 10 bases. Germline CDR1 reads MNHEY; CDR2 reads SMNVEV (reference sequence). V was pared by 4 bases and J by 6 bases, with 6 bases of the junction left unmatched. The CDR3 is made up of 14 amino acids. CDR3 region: CASSYSGGASEQYF. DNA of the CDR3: TGTGCCAGCAGTTACAGCGGGGGGGCCTCCGAGCAGTACTTC.

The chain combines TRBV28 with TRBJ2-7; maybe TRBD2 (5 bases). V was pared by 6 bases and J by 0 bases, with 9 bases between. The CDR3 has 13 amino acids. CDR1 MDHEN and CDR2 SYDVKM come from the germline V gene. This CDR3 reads CASSTGVSYEQYF. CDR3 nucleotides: TGTGCCAGCAGCACCGGGGTCTCCTACGAGCAGTACTTC.

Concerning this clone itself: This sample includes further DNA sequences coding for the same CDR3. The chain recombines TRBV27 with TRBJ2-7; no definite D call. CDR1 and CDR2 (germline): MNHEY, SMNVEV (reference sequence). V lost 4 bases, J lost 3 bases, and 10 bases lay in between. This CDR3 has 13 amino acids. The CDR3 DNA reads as TGTGCCAGCAGTTCAACTTCGGGCTACGAGCAGTACTTC. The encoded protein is CASSSTSGYEQYF.

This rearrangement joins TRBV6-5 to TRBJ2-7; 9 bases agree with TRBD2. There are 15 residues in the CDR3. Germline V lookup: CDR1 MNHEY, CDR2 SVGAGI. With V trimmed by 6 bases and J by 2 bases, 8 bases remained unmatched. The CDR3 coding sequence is TGTGCCAGCAGACATCCACTAGCGGGTACCTACGAGCAGTACTTC. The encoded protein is CASRHPLAGTYEQYF.

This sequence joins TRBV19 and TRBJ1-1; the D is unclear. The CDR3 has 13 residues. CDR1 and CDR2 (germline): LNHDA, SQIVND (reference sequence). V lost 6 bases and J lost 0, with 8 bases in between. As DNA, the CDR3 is TGTGCCAGTAGGAGACTTCTGAACACTGAAGCTTTCTTT. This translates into CASRRLLNTEAFF.

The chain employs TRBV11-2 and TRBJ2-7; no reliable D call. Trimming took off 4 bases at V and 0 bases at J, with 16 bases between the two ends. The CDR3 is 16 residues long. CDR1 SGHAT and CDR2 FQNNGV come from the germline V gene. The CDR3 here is CASSYTVAESSYEQYF. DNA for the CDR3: TGTGCCAGCAGCTACACCGTGGCGGAAAGCTCCTACGAGCAGTACTTC.